Listed below are T cell receptor beta chains from one sample, sequenced in a study of post-analysis software for immune sequencing data. TCRdb used MiXCR to reprocess the PCR reads, holding one entry per CDR3 protein. The sample has about 160,000 distinct CDR3 sequences; roughly 40% are singletons. Sample: blood, taken after autologous hematopoietic stem cell transplantation. The receptors stem from a girl aged 10-17 years with multiple sclerosis. CDR3s include the opening cysteine and the closing phenylalanine or tryptophan. D genes are given only for firm matches. The size entry is marked missing in some rows and otherwise reads once, few, many or a size class.

clone_size: many
v_call: TRBV12-3/TRBV12-4
j_call: TRBJ1-1
d_call: .
cdr3_nt: TGTGCCAGCAGCCTGGCGGGGGACACTGAAGCTTTCTTT
cdr3_aa: CASSLAGDTEAFF

clone_size: .
v_call: TRBV4-1
j_call: TRBJ2-5
d_call: .
cdr3_nt: TGCGCCAGCAGCCAAGATATGGAGCTTGGGGAGACCCAGTACTTC
cdr3_aa: CASSQDMELGETQYF

clone_size: once
v_call: TRBV7-2
j_call: TRBJ2-5
d_call: .
cdr3_nt: TGTGTCAGCAGCTTAGAGGCGGGAAGGGAGCAGTACTTC
cdr3_aa: CVSSLEAGREQYF

clone_size: .
v_call: TRBV6-6
j_call: TRBJ2-7
d_call: .
cdr3_nt: TGTGCCAGCAGTTACTCGGAGCCTAGCTCCTACAATGAGCAGTACTTC
cdr3_aa: CASSYSEPSSYNEQYF

clone_size: .
v_call: TRBV12-3/TRBV12-4
j_call: TRBJ2-3
d_call: TRBD1
cdr3_nt: TGTGCCAGCAGTTGGACAGGGGAAGGAGATACGCAGTATTTT
cdr3_aa: CASSWTGEGDTQYF

clone_size: .
v_call: TRBV6-6
j_call: TRBJ1-1
d_call: TRBD1
cdr3_nt: TGTGCCAGCAGTTATTACCGACAGGGGAACACTGAAGCTTTCTTT
cdr3_aa: CASSYYRQGNTEAFF

clone_size: few
v_call: TRBV20-1
j_call: TRBJ1-5
d_call: .
cdr3_nt: TGCAGTGCTAGGAGGCGCAGGGTACGACAGCCCCAGCATTTT
cdr3_aa: CSARRRRVRQPQHF

clone_size: .
v_call: TRBV5-1
j_call: TRBJ2-7
d_call: .
cdr3_nt: TGCGCCAGCAGCTTGAGTGTAGGGGGCTACGAGCAGTACTTC
cdr3_aa: CASSLSVGGYEQYF

clone_size: .
v_call: TRBV11-2
j_call: TRBJ2-5
d_call: TRBD2
cdr3_nt: TGTGCCAGCAGCTTTTTCGGGGGAGGGTTAGAGACCCAGTACTTC
cdr3_aa: CASSFFGGGLETQYF

clone_size: few
v_call: TRBV25-1
j_call: TRBJ1-1
d_call: .
cdr3_nt: TGTGCCAGCAGTGAATGGGAAGGTAGGCTAGCTTTCTTT
cdr3_aa: CASSEWEGRLAFF

clone_size: .
v_call: TRBV6-5
j_call: TRBJ2-1
d_call: .
cdr3_nt: TGTGCCAGCAGTTACAAGGGCCTCTACAATGAGCAGTTCTTC
cdr3_aa: CASSYKGLYNEQFF

clone_size: .
v_call: TRBV5-1
j_call: TRBJ2-5
d_call: .
cdr3_nt: TGCGCCAGCAGCTTGGCGCCCCTAGAGACCCAGTACTTC
cdr3_aa: CASSLAPLETQYF

clone_size: few
v_call: TRBV3-1
j_call: TRBJ2-3
d_call: .
cdr3_nt: TGTGCCAGCAGCCAAGTGGGCACAGATACGCAGTATTTT
cdr3_aa: CASSQVGTDTQYF

clone_size: few
v_call: TRBV19
j_call: TRBJ2-1
d_call: .
cdr3_nt: TGTGCCAGTAGTATAGCCCTGTACAATGAGCAGTTCTTC
cdr3_aa: CASSIALYNEQFF